A selection of T cell receptor beta chains follows, all from one sample in a study of breast tumors, draining lymph nodes, adjacent tissues. A single record per CDR3 protein comes from TCRdb applying MiXCR to the multiplex PCR reads. The sample shows 100,000 to 150,000 distinct CDR3 sequences, about 20% of them seen only once. The specimen sequenced was axillary lymph node tissue. All receptors derive from a female donor with breast cancer. Some clones in this sample may be carry-over from other donors' samples. CDR3s include the opening cysteine and the closing phenylalanine or tryptophan. D genes are given only for firm matches. Size is stated for part of the rows, as once, few or many counts, or as a class when the clone is expanded.

TRBJ1-2 | many | TRBV20-1 | TRBD1 | TGCAGTGCTAGAGCGACAGGGGTCTATGGCTACACCTTC | CSARATGVYGYTF
TRBJ1-5 | many | TRBV5-8 | - | TGTGCCAGCAGCTTGGTGCAGGGGAGGGGAAATCAGCCCCAGCATTTT | CASSLVQGRGNQPQHF
TRBJ2-5 | many | TRBV29-1 | TRBD1 | TGCAGCGCGTCCCCGGACAGGGGAAAAGAGACCCAGTACTTC | CSASPDRGKETQYF
TRBJ1-2 | many | TRBV20-1 | - | TGCAGTTCCCCGCCACAGGGAACCTATGGCTACACCTTC | CSSPPQGTYGYTF
TRBJ2-1 | many | TRBV19 | TRBD1 | TGTGCCAGTATGATAGGACAGGGAAGTAATGAGCAGTTCTTC | CASMIGQGSNEQFF
TRBJ2-7 | many | TRBV4-1 | TRBD2 | TGCGCCAGCAGCCAAGGACGCGGGAGCTCCTACGAGCAGTACTTC | CASSQGRGSSYEQYF
TRBJ1-2 | many | TRBV29-1 | - | TGCAGCGTTGAAGGGAACTATGGCTACACCTTC | CSVEGNYGYTF
TRBJ2-7 | - | TRBV6-5 | - | TGTGCCAGCAGTTACGGAGCGGAGAGGGATATCACCTACGAGCAGTACTTC | CASSYGAERDITYEQYF
TRBJ2-1 | many | TRBV20-1 | TRBD1 | TGCAGTGCTAGTGACAGGGGGCATGGTGAGCAGTTCTTC | CSASDRGHGEQFF
TRBJ2-7 | many | TRBV19 | TRBD1 | TGTGCCAGTAGTATTTTGGACAGGTTCTACGAGCAGTACTTC | CASSILDRFYEQYF
TRBJ2-1 | many | TRBV7-3 | - | TGTGCCAGCAGCTGGGGGGCTACCAATGAGCAGTTCTTC | CASSWGATNEQFF
TRBJ1-6 | many | TRBV9 | - | TGTGCCAGCAGCGTAACCCAGAATAATTCACCCCTCCACTTT | CASSVTQNNSPLHF
TRBJ2-1 | - | TRBV7-8 | TRBD2 | TGTGCCAGCAGCGTCGGGACTAGCGGGGGCCCGGGAGCCAATGAGCAGTTCTTC | CASSVGTSGGPGANEQFF
TRBJ2-7 | many | TRBV5-1 | - | TGCGCCAGCAGCTTGAGGCCGGGAAGCTCCTACGAGCAGTACTTC | CASSLRPGSSYEQYF
TRBJ1-2 | many | TRBV29-1 | - | TGCAGCGGACTCGACACTAACTATGGCTACACCTTC | CSGLDTNYGYTF
TRBJ2-7 | - | TRBV3-1 | TRBD2 | TGTGCCAGCAGCCAACGGACTAGCGGGATTAGGGAGCAGTACTTC | CASSQRTSGIREQYF
TRBJ1-2 | - | TRBV24-1 | TRBD1 | TGTGCCACCAGTGCCCCCTCGGGACAGGGGGCTGGCAACTATGACTACACCTTC | CATSAPSGQGAGNYDYTF
TRBJ2-5 | many | TRBV11-2 | - | TGTGCCAGCAGCTTTAGGGGAAAAGAGACCCAGTACTTC | CASSFRGKETQYF
TRBJ2-3 | many | TRBV7-6 | TRBD1 | TGTGCCAGCAGCCCCCTAGGGACAGGCCTCGCAGATACGCAGTATTTT | CASSPLGTGLADTQYF
TRBJ2-3 | many | TRBV5-4 | TRBD1 | TGTGCCAGCAGCTTCCGTACAGGGGGGTACACAGATACGCAGTATTTT | CASSFRTGGYTDTQYF
TRBJ2-7 | - | TRBV14 | - | TGTGCCAGCAGCCCAAGCCCCAGATACGAGCAGTACTTC | CASSPSPRYEQYF
TRBJ2-7 | many | TRBV6-6 | TRBD1 | TGTGCCAGCAGTTCCCCGGGACAGGGCTACGAGCAGTACTTC | CASSSPGQGYEQYF
TRBJ2-1 | many | TRBV5-1 | - | TGCGCCAGCAGCTTGGAGACGAAAAATGAGCAGTTCTTC | CASSLETKNEQFF
TRBJ1-1 | few | TRBV15 | TRBD1 | TGTGCCACCAGCAGAGAAATGGGACAGTCTAACACTGAAGCTTTCTTT | CATSREMGQSNTEAFF
TRBJ2-2 | many | TRBV4-1 | - | TGCGCCAGCACTCTACGTCCGGGGGTGGGCACCGGGGAGCTGTTTTTT | CASTLRPGVGTGELFF
TRBJ2-5 | once | TRBV20-1 | TRBD2 | TGCAGTGCTAGAGATGCGGGGGGGTCTCAGGAGACCCAGTACTTC | CSARDAGGSQETQYF
TRBJ2-7 | many | TRBV28 | - | TGTGCCAGCAGTTTAACGTCACCTAGCTCCTACGAGCAGTACTTC | CASSLTSPSSYEQYF
TRBJ2-7 | many | TRBV20-1 | TRBD1 | TGCAGTGCTTGGGACAGGGTTGAGCAGTACTTC | CSAWDRVEQYF
TRBJ2-3 | many | TRBV6-1 | TRBD2 | TGTGCCAGCAGTGACTTGCGGCTAGCGGGAGTTACGCAGTATTTT | CASSDLRLAGVTQYF
TRBJ2-1 | many | TRBV19 | TRBD1 | TGTGCCAGTAGTTCCCGGGACAGGGGCGGAATCAATGAGCAGTTCTTC | CASSSRDRGGINEQFF
TRBJ2-5 | many | TRBV10-3 | TRBD1 | TGTGCCATCAGAGGGACAGCCCAAGAGACCCAGTACTTC | CAIRGTAQETQYF
TRBJ2-2 | - | TRBV30 | TRBD2 | TGTGCCTGGAGCCGGACTAGCGGGGAGCTGTTTTTT | CAWSRTSGELFF
TRBJ1-2 | many | TRBV6-1 | - | TGTGCCAGCAGTGAAGCCGGGATGACTCATGGCTACACCTTC | CASSEAGMTHGYTF
TRBJ2-7 | many | TRBV7-2 | - | TGTGCCAGCAGCCAACATCTTCGGTGGACGTTATCCTACGAGCAGTACTTC | CASSQHLRWTLSYEQYF
TRBJ1-3 | many | TRBV20-1 | - | TGCAGTGTCCGACGGAGCTCTGGAAACACCATATATTTT | CSVRRSSGNTIYF
TRBJ1-2 | many | TRBV28 | TRBD1 | TGTGCCAGCAGCCCACCTGACAGGGTTCCACATGGCTACACCTTC | CASSPPDRVPHGYTF
TRBJ2-4 | many | TRBV24-1 | - | TGTGCCACCAGTGATTTTAACACAAACATTCAGTACTTC | CATSDFNTNIQYF
TRBJ1-4 | many | TRBV7-2 | TRBD1 | TGTGCCAGCAGCTTAGCGGGACAGGGTTTTGGTAATGAAAAACTGTTTTTT | CASSLAGQGFGNEKLFF
TRBJ1-5 | many | TRBV5-4 | - | TGTGCCAGCAGCGAAGACAGTTATAGCAATCAGCCCCAGCATTTT | CASSEDSYSNQPQHF
TRBJ1-5 | few | TRBV28 | - | TGTGCCAGCAGTCGGGGAGGAGGCCAGCCCCAGCATTTT | CASSRGGGQPQHF